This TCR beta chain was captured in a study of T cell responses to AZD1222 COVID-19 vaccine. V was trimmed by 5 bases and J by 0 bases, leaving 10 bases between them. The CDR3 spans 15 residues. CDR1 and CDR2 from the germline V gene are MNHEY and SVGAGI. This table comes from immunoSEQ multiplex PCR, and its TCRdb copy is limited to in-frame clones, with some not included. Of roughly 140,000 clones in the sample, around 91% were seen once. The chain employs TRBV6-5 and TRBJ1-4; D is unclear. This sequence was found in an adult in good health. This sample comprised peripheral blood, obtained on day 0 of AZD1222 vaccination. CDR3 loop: CASSPTGTTNEKLFF. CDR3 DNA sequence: TGTGCCAGCAGTCCGACGGGAACAACTAATGAAAAACTGTTTTTT.